The clone carrying this TCR beta chain was counted only a few times. V was trimmed by 8 bases and J by 7 bases, leaving 21 bases between them. The CDR3 is made up of 15 amino acids. From germline, CDR1 is MNHGY and CDR2 SVAAGI. Universal primer sites and UMIs were introduced during 5'RACE template-switching synthesis of TCR cDNA. Using its own MiXCR run on the 5' RACE reads, TCRdb lists one record per CDR3 protein. The repertoire holds under 600,000 distinct CDR3 sequences, with around a fifth as singletons. The data stem from a study of T cells after yellow fever vaccination. Specimen: PBMCs, collected approximately 22 days after the first yellow fever vaccination. This receptor was identified in a man between 18 and 29 years old who received the YFV17D yellow fever vaccine. The J gene is TRBJ2-1, the V gene TRBV6-9, with D possibly called TRBD1 or TRBD2 (7 bases each). The DNA for the CDR3 is TGTGCCAGCGCCCCAGGGGGGGGGGCAGGTAATGAGCAGTTCTTC. Translation: CASAPGGGAGNEQFF.